This T cell receptor (beta chain) was captured in a study of T-cell memory formation after mild COVID-19. TCRdb analysed the 5' RACE reads with MiXCR anew, one entry per CDR3 protein. The sample includes roughly 5,000 distinct CDR3 sequences, around 25% of them seen just once. By share of the sample, this clonotype is medium-sized. The sequencing input was PBMCs or a T cell subset sorted from them (not recorded which). This receptor was identified in an adult who had mild COVID-19 (a few samples of this study predate the infection). Cell type and time point are not known.

Here the CDR3 reads CASSYATTSTHEQFF. CDR3 coding DNA: TGTGCCAGCAGTTACGCCACGACTAGCACCCATGAGCAGTTCTTC. The V gene is TRBV6-2 or TRBV6-3, the J gene TRBJ2-1, with 7 positions matching TRBD2. Germline V CDR1 and CDR2: MNHEY, SVGEGT. V dropped 2 bases and J dropped 8; count of bases not matched to a gene: 9. The CDR3 has 15 residues.